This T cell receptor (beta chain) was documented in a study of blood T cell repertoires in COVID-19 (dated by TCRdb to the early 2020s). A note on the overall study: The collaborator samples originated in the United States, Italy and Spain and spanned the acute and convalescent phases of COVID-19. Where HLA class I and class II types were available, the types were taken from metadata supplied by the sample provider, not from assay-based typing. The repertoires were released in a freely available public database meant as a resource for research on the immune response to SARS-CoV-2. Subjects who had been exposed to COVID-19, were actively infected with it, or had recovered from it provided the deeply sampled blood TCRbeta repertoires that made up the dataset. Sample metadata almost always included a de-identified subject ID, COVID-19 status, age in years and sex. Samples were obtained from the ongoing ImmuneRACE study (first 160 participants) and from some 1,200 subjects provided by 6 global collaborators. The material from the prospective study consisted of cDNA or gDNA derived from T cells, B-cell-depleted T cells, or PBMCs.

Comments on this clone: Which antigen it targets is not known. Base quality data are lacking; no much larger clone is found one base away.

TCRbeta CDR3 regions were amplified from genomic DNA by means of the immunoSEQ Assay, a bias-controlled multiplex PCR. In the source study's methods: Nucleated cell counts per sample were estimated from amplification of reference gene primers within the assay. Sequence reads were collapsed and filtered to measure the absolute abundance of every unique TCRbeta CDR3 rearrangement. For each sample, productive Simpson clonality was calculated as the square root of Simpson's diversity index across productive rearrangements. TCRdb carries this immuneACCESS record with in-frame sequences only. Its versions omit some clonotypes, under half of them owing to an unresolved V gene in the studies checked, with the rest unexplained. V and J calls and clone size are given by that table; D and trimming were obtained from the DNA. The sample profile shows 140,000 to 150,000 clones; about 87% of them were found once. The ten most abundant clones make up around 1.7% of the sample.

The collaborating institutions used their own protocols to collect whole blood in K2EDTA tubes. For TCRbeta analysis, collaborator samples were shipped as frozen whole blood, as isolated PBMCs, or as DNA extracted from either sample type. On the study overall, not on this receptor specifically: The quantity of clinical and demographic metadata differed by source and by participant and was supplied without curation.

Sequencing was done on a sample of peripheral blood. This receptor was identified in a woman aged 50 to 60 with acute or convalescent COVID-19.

The nucleotides read TGTGCCAGCAGCCCACAGTTGGGTGCCACTGAAGCTTTCTTT. This sequence encodes CASSPQLGATEAFF. The chain links TRBV27 with TRBJ1-1, with the identity of the D gene unclear. Counted from cysteine to phenylalanine, this CDR3 has 14 amino acids. The DNA shown is the 42-base CDR3, in frame from base 1. V was cut back by 6 bases and J by 4 bases, leaving a gap of 15 bases between them. Taken from the germline V gene (reference sequence), the CDR1 and CDR2 loops are MNHEY and SMNVEV.